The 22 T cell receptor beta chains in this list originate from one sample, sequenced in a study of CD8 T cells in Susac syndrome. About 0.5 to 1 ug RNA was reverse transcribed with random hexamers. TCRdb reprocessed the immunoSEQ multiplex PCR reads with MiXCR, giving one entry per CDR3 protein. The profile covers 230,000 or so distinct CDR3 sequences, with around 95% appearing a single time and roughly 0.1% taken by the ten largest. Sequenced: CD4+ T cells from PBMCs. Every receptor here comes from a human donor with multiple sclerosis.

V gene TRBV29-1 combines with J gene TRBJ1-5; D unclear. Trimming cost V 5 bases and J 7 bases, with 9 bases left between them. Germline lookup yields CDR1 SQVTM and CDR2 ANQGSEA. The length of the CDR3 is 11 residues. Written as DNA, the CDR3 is TGCAGCGTTTCCTTTAGGCAGCCCCAGCATTTT. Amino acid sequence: CSVSFRQPQHF.

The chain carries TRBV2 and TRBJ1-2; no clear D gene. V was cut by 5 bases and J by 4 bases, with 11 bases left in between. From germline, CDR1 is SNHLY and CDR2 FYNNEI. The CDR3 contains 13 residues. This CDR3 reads CASSLRLIYGYTF. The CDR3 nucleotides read TGTGCCAGCAGTTTACGGCTAATCTATGGCTACACCTTC.

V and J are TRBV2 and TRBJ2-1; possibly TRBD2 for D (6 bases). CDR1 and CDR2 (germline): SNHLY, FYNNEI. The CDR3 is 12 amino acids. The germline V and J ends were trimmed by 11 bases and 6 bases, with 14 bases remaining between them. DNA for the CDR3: TGTGCCCCCGGGGGATCCGGCAATGAGCAGTTCTTC. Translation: CAPGGSGNEQFF.

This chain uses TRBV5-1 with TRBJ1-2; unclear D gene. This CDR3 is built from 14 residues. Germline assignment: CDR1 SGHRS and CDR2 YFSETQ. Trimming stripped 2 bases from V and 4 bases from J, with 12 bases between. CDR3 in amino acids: CASSFATDFYGYTF. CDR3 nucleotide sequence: TGCGCCAGCAGCTTTGCTACGGACTTCTATGGCTACACCTTC.

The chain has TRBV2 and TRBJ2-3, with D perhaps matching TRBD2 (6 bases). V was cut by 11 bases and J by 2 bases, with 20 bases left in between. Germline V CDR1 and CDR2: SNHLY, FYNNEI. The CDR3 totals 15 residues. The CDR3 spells CAYRGTSGATDTQYF. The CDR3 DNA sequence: TGTGCCTACCGGGGGACCTCCGGGGCCACAGATACGCAGTATTTT. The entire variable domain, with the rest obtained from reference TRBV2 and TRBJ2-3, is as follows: EPEVTQTPSHQVTQMGQEVILRCVPISNHLYFYWYRQILGQKVEFLVSFYNNEISEKSEIFDDQFSVERPDGSNFTLKIRSTKLEDSAMYFCAYRGTSGATDTQYFGPGTRLTVL.

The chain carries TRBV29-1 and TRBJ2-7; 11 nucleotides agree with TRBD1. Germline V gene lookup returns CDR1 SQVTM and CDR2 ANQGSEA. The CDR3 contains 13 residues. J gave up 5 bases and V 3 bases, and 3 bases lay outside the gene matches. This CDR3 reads CSVEDRGRHEQYF. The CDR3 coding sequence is TGCAGCGTTGAGGACAGGGGGCGACACGAGCAGTACTTC.

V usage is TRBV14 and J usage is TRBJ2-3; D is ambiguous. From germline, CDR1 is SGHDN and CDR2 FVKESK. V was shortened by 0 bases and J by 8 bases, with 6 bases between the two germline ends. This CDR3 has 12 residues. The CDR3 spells CASSQDTRTQYF. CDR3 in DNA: TGTGCCAGCAGCCAAGATACGCGTACGCAGTATTTT.

CDR3 nucleotide sequence: TGTGCCAGCAGCCACCCATGGGCCGAGCAGTACTTC. Protein product: CASSHPWAEQYF. The chain uses TRBV3-1 and TRBJ2-7, with D uncertain. Trimming stripped 3 bases from V and 6 bases from J, with 9 bases between. The CDR3 covers 12 residues. The germline V gene has CDR1 LGHDT and CDR2 YNNKEL (reference sequence).

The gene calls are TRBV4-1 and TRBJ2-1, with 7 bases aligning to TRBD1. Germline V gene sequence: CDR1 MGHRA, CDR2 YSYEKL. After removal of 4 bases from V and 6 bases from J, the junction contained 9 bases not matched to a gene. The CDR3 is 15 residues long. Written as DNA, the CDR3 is TGCGCCAGCAGCCCTCCGGGACAGAGCTTCAATGAGCAGTTCTTC. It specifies CASSPPGQSFNEQFF.

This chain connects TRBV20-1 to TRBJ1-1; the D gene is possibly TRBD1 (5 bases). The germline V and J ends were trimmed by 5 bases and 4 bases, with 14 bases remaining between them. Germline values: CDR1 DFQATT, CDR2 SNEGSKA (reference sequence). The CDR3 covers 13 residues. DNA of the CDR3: TGCAGTGCTTCCCAGGGCAGGAGCACTGAAGCTTTCTTT. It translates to CSASQGRSTEAFF.

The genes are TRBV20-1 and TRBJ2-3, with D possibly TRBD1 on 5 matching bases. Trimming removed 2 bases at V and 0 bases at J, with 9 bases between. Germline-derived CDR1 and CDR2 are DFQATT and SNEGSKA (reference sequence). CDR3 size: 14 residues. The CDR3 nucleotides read TGCAGTGCTAGACAGACAGCTAGCACAGATACGCAGTATTTT. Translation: CSARQTASTDTQYF.

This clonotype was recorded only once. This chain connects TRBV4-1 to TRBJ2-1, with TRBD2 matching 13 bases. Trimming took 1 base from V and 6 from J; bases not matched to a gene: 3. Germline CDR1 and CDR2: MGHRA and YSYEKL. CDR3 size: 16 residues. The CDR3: CASSQVWTSGSNEQFF. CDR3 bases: TGCGCCAGCAGCCAAGTGTGGACTAGCGGGAGCAATGAGCAGTTCTTC.

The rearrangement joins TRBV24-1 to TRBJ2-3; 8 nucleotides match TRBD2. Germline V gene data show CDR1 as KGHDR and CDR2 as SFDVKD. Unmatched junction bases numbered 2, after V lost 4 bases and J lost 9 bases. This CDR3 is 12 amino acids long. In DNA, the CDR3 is TGTGCCACCAGTGACGTAGCGGGGACGCAGTATTTT. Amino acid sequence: CATSDVAGTQYF.

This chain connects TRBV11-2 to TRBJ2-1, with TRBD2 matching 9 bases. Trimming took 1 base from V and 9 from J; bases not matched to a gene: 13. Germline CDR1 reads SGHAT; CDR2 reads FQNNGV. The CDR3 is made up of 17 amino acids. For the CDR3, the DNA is TGTGCCAGCAGCTTAGTTTTTCGGCGGGAGGGGTCCAGTGAGCAGTTCTTC. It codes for CASSLVFRREGSSEQFF. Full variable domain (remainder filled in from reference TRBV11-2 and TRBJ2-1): EAGVAQSPRYKIIEKRQSVAFWCNPISGHATLYWYQQILGQGPKLLIQFQNNGVVDDSQLPKDRFSAERLKGVDSTLKIQPAKLEDSAVYLCASSLVFRREGSSEQFFGPGTRLTVL.

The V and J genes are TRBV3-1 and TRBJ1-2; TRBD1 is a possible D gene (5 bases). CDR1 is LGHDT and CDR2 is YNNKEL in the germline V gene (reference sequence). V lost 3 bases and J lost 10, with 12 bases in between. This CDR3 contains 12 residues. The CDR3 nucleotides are TGTGCCAGCAGCCATTCCAGGGCTCTCTACACCTTC. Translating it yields CASSHSRALYTF.

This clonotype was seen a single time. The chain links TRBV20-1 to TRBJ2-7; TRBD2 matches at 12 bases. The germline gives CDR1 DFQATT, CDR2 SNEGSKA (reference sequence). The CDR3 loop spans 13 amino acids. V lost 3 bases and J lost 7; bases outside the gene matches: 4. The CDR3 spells CSASPSGRGEQYF. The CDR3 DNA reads TGCAGTGCTAGCCCTAGCGGGAGGGGGGAGCAGTACTTC.

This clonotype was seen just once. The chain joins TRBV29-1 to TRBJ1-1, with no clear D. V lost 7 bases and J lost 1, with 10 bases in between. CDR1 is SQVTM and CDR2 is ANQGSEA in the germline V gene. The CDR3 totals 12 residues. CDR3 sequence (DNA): TGCAGCGCCAACTACCCGAACACTGAAGCTTTCTTT. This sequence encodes CSANYPNTEAFF.

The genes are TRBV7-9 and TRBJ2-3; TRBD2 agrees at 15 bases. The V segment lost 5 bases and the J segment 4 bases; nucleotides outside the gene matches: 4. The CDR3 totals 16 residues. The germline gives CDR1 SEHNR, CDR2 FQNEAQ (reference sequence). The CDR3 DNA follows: TGTGCCAGCAGCCACGGACTAGCGGGAGGGGCAGATACGCAGTATTTT. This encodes CASSHGLAGGADTQYF.

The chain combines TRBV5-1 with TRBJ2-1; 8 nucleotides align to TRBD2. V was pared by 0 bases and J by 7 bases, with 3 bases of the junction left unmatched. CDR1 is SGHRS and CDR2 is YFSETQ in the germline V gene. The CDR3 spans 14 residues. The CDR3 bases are TGCGCCAGCAGCTTGGGGGGACTAGGGAATGAGCAGTTCTTC. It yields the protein CASSLGGLGNEQFF.

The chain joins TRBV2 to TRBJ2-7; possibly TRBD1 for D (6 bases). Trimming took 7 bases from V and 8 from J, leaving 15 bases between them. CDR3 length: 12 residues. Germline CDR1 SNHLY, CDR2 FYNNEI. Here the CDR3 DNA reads TGTGCCAGCAAGCCGGACAGCGGACAGCAGTACTTC. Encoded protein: CASKPDSGQQYF.

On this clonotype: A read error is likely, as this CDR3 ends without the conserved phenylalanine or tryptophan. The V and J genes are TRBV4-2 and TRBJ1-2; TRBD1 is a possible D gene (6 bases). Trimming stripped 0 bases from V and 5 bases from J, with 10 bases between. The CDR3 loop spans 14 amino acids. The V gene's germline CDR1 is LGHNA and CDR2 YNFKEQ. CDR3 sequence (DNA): TGTGCCAGCAGCCAAGAAGGGCAGGGGTATGGCTACACCCTC. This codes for CASSQEGQGYGYTL.

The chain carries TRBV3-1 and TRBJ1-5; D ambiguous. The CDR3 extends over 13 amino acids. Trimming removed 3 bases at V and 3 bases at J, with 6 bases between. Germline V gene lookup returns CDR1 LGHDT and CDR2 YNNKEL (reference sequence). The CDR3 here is CASSQGNNQPQHF. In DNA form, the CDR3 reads TGTGCCAGCAGCCAGGGTAACAATCAGCCCCAGCATTTT.